Following are 18 T cell receptor beta chains from one sample sequenced in a study of control samples from healthy donors and cancer patients. Profiled with immunoSEQ multiplex PCR; TCRdb holds only in-frame clones, not every one. The sample has roughly 120,000 clones, less than 95% seen once. Sequenced sample: blood. These receptors all stem from a man under 40 in good health.

The chain couples TRBV5-1 to TRBJ2-2, with D perhaps being TRBD1 or TRBD2 (6 bases each). Germline V gene lookup returns CDR1 SGHRS and CDR2 YFSETQ. V shed 1 base and J shed 4 bases, with 14 bases lying between them. The CDR3 sequence is 16 residues long. Here the CDR3 DNA reads TGCGCCAGCAGCTTGCAATTGGGGGGCAGCACCGGGGAGCTGTTTTTT. This encodes CASSLQLGGSTGELFF.

The chain recombines TRBV6-2 or TRBV6-3 with TRBJ2-5; TRBD1 is a possible D gene (7 bases). V lost 2 bases and J 2 bases, leaving 12 bases between the germline ends. Per the germline V gene, CDR1 is MNHEY and CDR2 is SVGEGT. The CDR3 covers 15 residues. CDR3 nucleotide sequence: TGTGCCAGCAGTTACGGGGGGACAGAACAAGAGACCCAGTACTTC. Amino acids: CASSYGGTEQETQYF.

The gene calls are TRBV9 and TRBJ2-3, with D hard to call. Trimming took off 3 bases at V and 0 bases at J, with 11 bases between the two ends. This CDR3 has 15 amino acids. Germline V gene sequence: CDR1 SGDLS, CDR2 YYNGEE. CDR3 sequence: CASSERPVSTDTQYF. CDR3 sequence (DNA): TGTGCCAGCAGCGAACGACCGGTTAGCACAGATACGCAGTATTTT.

This clone was recorded only once. V is TRBV3-1 (or the pseudogene TRBV3-2) and J is TRBJ2-1; 9 nucleotides line up with TRBD1. CDR3 length: 16 amino acids. V shed 0 bases, J shed 8 bases, and the junction held 8 bases outside the gene matches. Germline V gene data show CDR1 as LGHDT and CDR2 as YNNKEL (reference sequence). CDR3 DNA sequence: TGTGCCAGCAGCCAAGATCTTAGGACAGGGGATTATGAGCAGTTCTTC. Residues: CASSQDLRTGDYEQFF.

V gene TRBV4-1 combines with J gene TRBJ2-7, with TRBD1 matching over 8 bases. The CDR3 is 16 amino acids. The V and J ends lost 3 bases and 2 bases, in that order; junction bases with no gene match: 9. Germline CDR1 is MGHRA and CDR2 is YSYEKL. In DNA form, the CDR3 reads TGCGCCAGCAGCCATCGCCCGGACAGGGCCACCTACGAGCAGTACTTC. This translates into CASSHRPDRATYEQYF.

The chain recombines TRBV6-5 with TRBJ2-7; TRBD2 is a possible D gene (6 bases). The CDR3 extends over 14 amino acids. Deletions cut 7 bases from V and 2 bases from J, with 15 bases between. Germline CDR1 and CDR2: MNHEY and SVGAGI. CDR3 bases: TGTGCCAGCACCAAGCGGGCAGGTGCCTACGAGCAGTACTTC. This codes for CASTKRAGAYEQYF.

The V gene is TRBV18, the J gene TRBJ1-6; 7 bases are a match to TRBD1. Germline V CDR1 and CDR2: KGHSH, LQKENI. The CDR3 runs 13 residues. After removal of 5 bases from V and 8 bases from J, the junction contained 3 bases not matched to a gene. The CDR3 DNA reads as TGTGCCAGCTCAGGACAGGATGATTCACCCCTCCACTTT. This sequence encodes CASSGQDDSPLHF.

The chain recombines TRBV6-2 or TRBV6-3 with TRBJ2-7; no reliable D call. The germline CDR1 and CDR2 sequences are MNHEY and SVGEGT. CDR3 size: 13 residues. Trimming left V 5 bases short and J 4 bases short, with 12 bases between. In DNA, the CDR3 is TGTGCCAGCAGTGCCGGAGAAAGTTACGAGCAGTACTTC. This encodes CASSAGESYEQYF.

This chain joins TRBV28 and TRBJ1-5, with 10 positions matching TRBD1. V lost 6 bases and J lost 9; bases outside the gene matches: 5. The CDR3 consists of 13 residues. The germline gives CDR1 MDHEN, CDR2 SYDVKM. In nucleotides, the CDR3 is TGTGCCAGCAGGCCGGGACAGGGGCCGCCCCAGCATTTT. Translated: CASRPGQGPPQHF.

This rearrangement joins TRBV5-1 to TRBJ2-2, with D hard to call. The CDR3 sequence is 12 residues long. The germline gives CDR1 SGHRS, CDR2 YFSETQ. With 5 bases removed from V and 6 bases from J, the gap between germline ends came to 8 bases. CDR3 region: CASSLNPGELFF. Written as DNA, the CDR3 is TGCGCCAGCAGTCTTAACCCCGGGGAGCTGTTTTTT.

The gene calls are TRBV28 and TRBJ1-6; perhaps TRBD1 as D (6 bases). The CDR3 runs 13 residues. The V gene lost 8 bases and the J gene lost 7 bases, with 12 bases spanning the gap. Germline V gene sequence: CDR1 MDHEN, CDR2 SYDVKM. As DNA, the CDR3 is TGTGCCAGCTTGGACAGCGGGAATTCACCCCTCCACTTT. It encodes CASLDSGNSPLHF.

The chain combines TRBV2 with TRBJ2-7; a possible D gene is TRBD2 (6 bases). The CDR3 covers 15 residues. The germline V gene has CDR1 SNHLY and CDR2 FYNNEI. The ends were cut back, 10 bases at V and 3 bases at J, with 22 bases in the middle. Here the CDR3 DNA reads TGTGCCACCGCTGAGGGTCGGAGCGGGCGCTACGAGCAGTACTTC. As protein: CATAEGRSGRYEQYF.

The chain has TRBV27 and TRBJ1-5; maybe TRBD1 (5 bases). Per the germline V gene, CDR1 is MNHEY and CDR2 is SMNVEV (reference sequence). This CDR3 is built from 16 residues. The CDR3 here is CAVGGLSGPSNQPQHF. In DNA, the CDR3 is TGTGCGGTGGGGGGATTATCTGGGCCCAGCAATCAGCCCCAGCATTTT.

The chain couples TRBV4-3 to TRBJ2-7; 10 positions match TRBD1. Trimming took 4 bases from V and 5 from J; bases not matched to a gene: 8. Germline values: CDR1 LGHNA, CDR2 YSLEER. The CDR3 length is 15 residues. CDR3 region: CASSRRTGGVDEQYF. The DNA for the CDR3 is TGCGCCAGCAGCCGGAGGACAGGGGGGGTCGACGAGCAGTACTTC.

This chain links TRBV30 with TRBJ2-3, with D perhaps matching TRBD1 (6 bases). Germline-derived CDR1 and CDR2 are GTSNPN and SVGIG (reference sequence). CDR3 size: 14 residues. Trimming cost V 7 bases and J 0 bases, with 14 bases left between them. The CDR3 region is CASRQAPSTDTQYF. In DNA, the CDR3 is TGTGCCTCACGACAGGCACCTAGCACAGATACGCAGTATTTT.

Only one count was recorded for this clone. This rearrangement joins TRBV30 to TRBJ1-5, with a tentative D call TRBD1 (6 bases). The V and J ends lost 0 bases and 3 bases respectively, with 12 bases between them. Germline V gives CDR1 GTSNPN, CDR2 SVGIG (reference sequence). The CDR3 extends over 15 amino acids. CDR3 in DNA: TGTGCCTGGAGTGTTCGCCGGGACATCAATCAGCCCCAGCATTTT. The encoded protein is CAWSVRRDINQPQHF.

The chain carries TRBV27 and TRBJ1-1; maybe TRBD1 (6 bases). The V gene lost 3 bases and the J gene lost 11 bases, with 16 bases spanning the gap. The CDR3 is 13 residues long. Germline CDR1 reads MNHEY; CDR2 reads SMNVEV (reference sequence). CDR3 sequence: CASSFSGQLRAFF. CDR3 DNA: TGTGCCAGCAGTTTCTCAGGACAGCTGAGGGCTTTCTTT.

The V and J genes are TRBV6-5 and TRBJ2-5; D perhaps matches TRBD2 (5 bases). There are 13 residues in the CDR3. V was clipped by 11 bases and J by 5 bases, with 18 bases between them. Looked up from germline, CDR1 is MNHEY and CDR2 is SVGAGI. The CDR3 nucleotides are TGTGCCCTAAGGCAGACATCGGGGGAGACCCAGTACTTC. Encoded protein: CALRQTSGETQYF.